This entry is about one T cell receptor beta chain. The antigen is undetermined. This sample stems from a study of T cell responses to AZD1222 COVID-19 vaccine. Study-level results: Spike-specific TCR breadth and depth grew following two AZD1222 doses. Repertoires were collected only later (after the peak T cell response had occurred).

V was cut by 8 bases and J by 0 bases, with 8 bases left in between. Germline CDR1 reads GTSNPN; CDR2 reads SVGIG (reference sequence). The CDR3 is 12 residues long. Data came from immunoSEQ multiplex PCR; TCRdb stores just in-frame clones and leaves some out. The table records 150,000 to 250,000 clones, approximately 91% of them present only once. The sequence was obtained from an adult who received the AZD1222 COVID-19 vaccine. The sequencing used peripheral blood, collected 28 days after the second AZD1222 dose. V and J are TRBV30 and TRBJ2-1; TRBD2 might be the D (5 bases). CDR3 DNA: TGTGCCGAGGGTGGCTCCTACAATGAGCAGTTCTTC. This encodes CAEGGSYNEQFF.